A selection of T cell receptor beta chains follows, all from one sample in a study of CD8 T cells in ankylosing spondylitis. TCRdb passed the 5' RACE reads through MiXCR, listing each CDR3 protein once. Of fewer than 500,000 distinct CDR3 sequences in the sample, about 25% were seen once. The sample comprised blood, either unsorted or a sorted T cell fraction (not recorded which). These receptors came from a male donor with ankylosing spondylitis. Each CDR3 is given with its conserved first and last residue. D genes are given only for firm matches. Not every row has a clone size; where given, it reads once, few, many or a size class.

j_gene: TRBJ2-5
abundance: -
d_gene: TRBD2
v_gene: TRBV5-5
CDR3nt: TGTGCCAGCAGCTTGGTGCGGGGGGAAGAGACCCAGTACTTC
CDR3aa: CASSLVRGEETQYF

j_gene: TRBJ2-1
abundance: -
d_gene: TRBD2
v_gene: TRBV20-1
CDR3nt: TGCAGTGCTAGAGTACGGGAGATAGCGGGAGGTTCCTCCTACAATGAGCAGTTCTTC
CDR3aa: CSARVREIAGGSSYNEQFF

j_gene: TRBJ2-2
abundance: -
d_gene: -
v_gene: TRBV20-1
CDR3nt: TGCAGTGCTAGTCCCAGGAACACCGGGGAGCTGTTTTTT
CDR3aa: CSASPRNTGELFF

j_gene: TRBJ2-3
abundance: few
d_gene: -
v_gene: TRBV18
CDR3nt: TGTGCCAGCTCACCGGTAACGGGTAGCACAGATACGCAGTATTTT
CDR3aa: CASSPVTGSTDTQYF

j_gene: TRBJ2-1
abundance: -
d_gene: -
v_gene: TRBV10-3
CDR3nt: TGTGCCATCAGTGAGTTGTACAATGAGCAGTTCTTC
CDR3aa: CAISELYNEQFF

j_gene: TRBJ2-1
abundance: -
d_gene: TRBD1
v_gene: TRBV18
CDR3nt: TGTGCCAGCTCACCACTGGGCAGGGGGAACAATGAGCAGTTCTTC
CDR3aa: CASSPLGRGNNEQFF

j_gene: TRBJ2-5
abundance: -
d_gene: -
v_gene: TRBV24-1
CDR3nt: TGTGCCACCAGTGAGGACCGATACCAAGAGACCCAGTACTTC
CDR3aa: CATSEDRYQETQYF

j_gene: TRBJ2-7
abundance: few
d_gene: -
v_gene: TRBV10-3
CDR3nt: TGTGCCATCAGCGGAACTCACGGCTCCTACGAGCAGTACTTC
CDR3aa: CAISGTHGSYEQYF

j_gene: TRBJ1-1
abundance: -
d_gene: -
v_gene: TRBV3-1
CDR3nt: TGTGCCAGCAGCACACGGACGGCGAACACTGAAGCTTTCTTT
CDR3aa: CASSTRTANTEAFF

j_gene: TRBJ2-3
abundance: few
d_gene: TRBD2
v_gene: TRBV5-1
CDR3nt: TGCGCCAGCAGCTTGAAAGCGGGAGGAGGATTTAGCACAGATACGCAGTATTTT
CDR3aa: CASSLKAGGGFSTDTQYF